These 20 T cell receptor beta chains share one sample of origin, sequenced in a study of shared clonotypes between healthy human individuals. The data were produced by immunoSEQ multiplex PCR, yet TCRdb's version contains in-frame clones alone and is incomplete. The sample has over a million clones, roughly 74% seen once. Sequencing used memory CD4+ T cells from PBMCs. Regarding subset: CD45RA-negative fraction. These receptors came from a man aged 18 to 29 in good health. Some clones in this sample may be carry-over from other donors' samples.

The V call is TRBV5-1, the J call TRBJ1-2; D possibly corresponds to TRBD1 (6 bases). Trimming removed 3 bases from V and 4 bases from J, with 16 bases in between. The length of the CDR3 is 15 residues. Germline CDR1 and CDR2: SGHRS and YFSETQ. CDR3 region: CASSSEGGVGYGYTF. Written as DNA, the CDR3 is TGCGCCAGCAGCTCTGAAGGGGGTGTCGGCTATGGCTACACCTTC.

The chain recombines TRBV4-1 with TRBJ2-5; TRBD2 agrees at 11 bases. The CDR3 spans 15 residues. Trimming at V came to 3 bases and at J to 7 bases, leaving 7 bases not matched to a gene. In germline, CDR1 is MGHRA, CDR2 YSYEKL. The CDR3, as DNA: TGCGCCAGCAGCCAGGAGACTAGCGGGATCGTGACCCAGTACTTC. Protein product: CASSQETSGIVTQYF.

The chain is built from TRBV28 and TRBJ2-7; 10 nucleotides match TRBD1. Germline CDR1 reads MDHEN; CDR2 reads SYDVKM. The J segment lost 2 bases and the V segment lost 4 bases, leaving 8 bases of the junction unmatched. This CDR3 is built from 16 residues. For the CDR3, the DNA is TGTGCCAGCAGTTCTCCGGGACAGGGGCGAACCTACGAGCAGTACTTC. It encodes CASSSPGQGRTYEQYF.

V is TRBV4-1 and J is TRBJ1-5; the match to TRBD1 covers 8 bases. CDR3 size: 17 residues. The V segment lost 2 bases and the J segment 0 bases; nucleotides outside the gene matches: 6. The germline CDR1 and CDR2 sequences are MGHRA and YSYEKL. The CDR3: CASSQLGTGYSNQPQHF. The DNA for the CDR3 is TGCGCCAGCAGCCAACTCGGGACAGGTTATAGCAATCAGCCCCAGCATTTT.

CDR3 in amino acids: CASGGTGLRGELFF. CDR3 sequence (DNA): TGTGCTAGTGGTGGGACAGGACTACGCGGGGAGCTGTTTTTT. The gene calls are TRBV12-5 and TRBJ2-2, with TRBD1 matching over 8 bases. After removal of 5 bases from V and 7 bases from J, the junction contained 6 bases not matched to a gene. The germline gives CDR1 LGHNT, CDR2 FRNRAP. This CDR3 is built from 14 residues.

The V gene is TRBV6-6, the J gene TRBJ2-2; possibly TRBD1 for D (5 bases). Germline values: CDR1 MNHNY, CDR2 SVGAGI (reference sequence). The CDR3 covers 15 residues. The V end lost 6 bases, the J end lost 1 base, and 12 bases lay between the germline ends. The DNA of the CDR3 is TGTGCCAGCAGACCGGAACAGGTGAACACCGGGGAGCTGTTTTTT. Its protein product is CASRPEQVNTGELFF.

This rearrangement joins TRBV19 to TRBJ2-5; D unresolved. The V end was cut by 0 bases, the J end by 1 base, with 12 bases between. Germline lookup yields CDR1 LNHDA and CDR2 SQIVND (reference sequence). The CDR3 consists of 16 residues. In DNA form, the CDR3 reads TGTGCCAGTAGTATAGATCTTCGGCGACTCCAAGAGACCCAGTACTTC. This gives the protein CASSIDLRRLQETQYF.

The chain recombines TRBV7-9 with TRBJ2-2; no definite D call. Trimming left V 11 bases short and J 6 bases short, with 10 bases between. This CDR3 is 11 amino acids long. Germline V gene lookup returns CDR1 SEHNR and CDR2 FQNEAQ (reference sequence). The CDR3 DNA reads as TGTGCCCTCCGTCCGGCCGGGGAGCTGTTTTTT. Protein: CALRPAGELFF.

The sample holds a few counts of this clone. Other DNA sequences in the same sample also yield this CDR3. This chain joins TRBV4-2 and TRBJ2-3, with D tentatively TRBD1 or TRBD2 (5 bases each). The germline CDR1 and CDR2 sequences are LGHNA and YNFKEQ. With 0 bases removed from V and 5 bases from J, the gap between germline ends came to 12 bases. This CDR3 has 15 residues. CDR3 residues: CASSQDLAGGDTQYF. DNA of the CDR3: TGTGCCAGCAGCCAAGATCTTGCTGGGGGAGATACGCAGTATTTT.

The DNA of the CDR3 is TGTGCCAGCAGTGTTGACGAACTTGGGGCCTTCTTC. Translation gives CASSVDELGAFF. J is TRBJ2-1 and V is TRBV2; D may be TRBD1 (5 bases). V shed 4 bases and J shed 16 bases, with 17 bases lying between them. CDR3 length equals 12 residues. Germline values: CDR1 SNHLY, CDR2 FYNNEI.

This clone was seen more than once but under ten times. V is TRBV2 and J is TRBJ2-3; D gene uncertain. Germline CDR1 reads SNHLY; CDR2 reads FYNNEI. This CDR3 is built from 11 residues. With 4 bases removed from V and 4 bases from J, the gap between germline ends came to 3 bases. This CDR3 reads CASSVADTQYF. The CDR3 DNA sequence: TGTGCCAGCAGTGTGGCAGATACGCAGTATTTT.

A remark on this clone: The same CDR3 can be traced to other DNA sequences in this sample. The V and J genes are TRBV2 and TRBJ1-5; TRBD1 is a possible D gene (6 bases). Trimming removed 6 bases at V and 4 bases at J, with 13 bases between. Germline V gene data show CDR1 as SNHLY and CDR2 as FYNNEI. This CDR3 is 14 amino acids long. The CDR3 region is CASSRQVGNQPQHF. In nucleotides, the CDR3 is TGTGCCAGCAGCCGACAGGTGGGGAATCAGCCCCAGCATTTT.

The V and J genes are TRBV19 and TRBJ2-2; the D gene is possibly TRBD1 (6 bases). Germline CDR1 LNHDA, CDR2 SQIVND (reference sequence). Trimming left V 6 bases short and J 1 base short, with 9 bases between. There are 14 residues in the CDR3. The CDR3 region has the DNA TGTGCCAGTAGCCTGACAGGGAACACCGGGGAGCTGTTTTTT. Translating it yields CASSLTGNTGELFF.

In nucleotides, the CDR3 is TGTGCCAGCAGCGTAGCTACTTCGGGGGGCACTGAAGCTTTCTTT. Amino acid sequence: CASSVATSGGTEAFF. This chain joins TRBV9 and TRBJ1-1; possible D gene TRBD1, 5 bases. Germline values: CDR1 SGDLS, CDR2 YYNGEE. The CDR3 covers 15 residues. Trimming took 0 bases from V and 4 from J, leaving 13 bases between them.

In this sample, this clone turned up once. The rearrangement links TRBV10-2 to TRBJ1-4, with 7 bases lining up with TRBD1. Germline trimming cut 6 bases from V and 7 bases from J; bases unmatched to any gene: 5. Germline lookup yields CDR1 WSHSY and CDR2 SAAADI. The CDR3 totals 13 residues. CDR3 loop: CASRLGGGEKLFF. CDR3 DNA sequence: TGCGCCAGCAGACTAGGGGGCGGTGAAAAACTGTTTTTT.

A note on this clone: A far larger clone is one base from this, pointing to a likely read error. V is TRBV7-9 and J is TRBJ1-5; the D is unclear. CDR1 is SEHNR and CDR2 is FQNEAQ in the germline V gene (reference sequence). V was cut by 3 bases and J by 0 bases, with 6 bases left in between. The CDR3 runs to 14 residues. The CDR3 sequence: CASSFRDSNQPQHF. The CDR3 DNA follows: TGTGCCAGCAGCTTCCGGGATAGCAATCAGCCCCAGCATTTT.

The gene calls are TRBV5-6 and TRBJ2-7; TRBD2 is a possible D gene (6 bases). Trimming left V 4 bases short and J 4 bases short, with 15 bases between. Germline V gene lookup returns CDR1 SGHDT and CDR2 YYEEEE. This CDR3 is built from 14 residues. CDR3 nucleotides: TGTGCCAGCAGCCTAGACTTCGGGAGTTACGAGCAGTACTTC. Translating it yields CASSLDFGSYEQYF.

The chain joins TRBV5-4 to TRBJ2-7; D is ambiguous. With 0 bases removed from V and 0 bases from J, the gap between germline ends came to 7 bases. Germline CDR1 SGHNT, CDR2 YYREEE (reference sequence). The CDR3 consists of 14 residues. The CDR3 nucleotides read TGTGCCAGCAGCTTGGATTCCGCCTCCTACGAGCAGTACTTC. Amino acids: CASSLDSASYEQYF.

The V call is TRBV4-2, the J call TRBJ2-1; TRBD1 agrees at 8 bases. This CDR3 spans 16 amino acids. Germline CDR1 reads LGHNA; CDR2 reads YNFKEQ. Losses at the gene ends were 0 bases for V and 6 bases for J; bases not matched to a gene: 7. DNA of the CDR3: TGTGCCAGCAGCCAAGAGCCTGGGACAGGCCCCAATGAGCAGTTCTTC. Translated, it gives CASSQEPGTGPNEQFF.

On this clone itself: A much larger clone sits a single nucleotide away, making a read error possible. The genes are TRBV7-9 and TRBJ2-5; D call uncertain. Germline V gives CDR1 SEHNR, CDR2 FQNEAQ (reference sequence). CDR3 length: 11 residues. V was pared by 1 base and J by 5 bases, with 2 bases between. The CDR3 DNA reads TGTGCCAGCAGCTTAGATGAGACCCAGTACTTC. It is translated as CASSLDETQYF.